This note documents a single T cell receptor beta chain sequence. Its antigen is not identified. The CDR3 contains 16 residues. V lost 6 bases, J lost 0 bases, and 14 bases lay in between. Germline V gene sequence: CDR1 MNHNY, CDR2 SVGAGI (reference sequence). The PCR ran on 60 Vbeta and 13 Jbeta primers. Clones were sequenced by immunoSEQ multiplex PCR, and TCRdb holds only the in-frame ones, with some missing. The table has under 200,000 clones, approximately 88% seen once. These data originate in a study of cytomegalovirus exposure and HLA in healthy donors. Regarding the study as a whole: Later analysis showed TCR association rates varying by HLA locus, highest for DRB1 and lowest for HLA-C.

The chain uses TRBV6-6 and TRBJ2-2; D is uncertain. The clonotype comes from a boy aged 2 to 10 in good health and CMV-seronegative. Sequencing was performed on PBMCs. The CDR3 loop is CASSPILTPNTGELFF. CDR3 DNA: TGTGCCAGCAGCCCCATACTCACCCCGAACACCGGGGAGCTGTTTTTT.